These 6 T cell receptor beta chains share one sample of origin, sequenced in a study of CD8 T cells in ankylosing spondylitis. TCRdb independently ran MiXCR on the 5' RACE reads; one entry per CDR3 protein. The table has 200,000 to 300,000 distinct CDR3 sequences, about 30% seen once; the top ten hold approximately 4%. Input material: blood, either unsorted or a sorted T cell fraction (not recorded which). The receptors here all came from a male donor with ankylosing spondylitis or in good health (not recorded which).

This clonotype came up a few times. The chain couples TRBV29-1 to TRBJ2-6; D unclear. The CDR3 length is 14 residues. Germline CDR1 is SQVTM and CDR2 is ANQGSEA. V lost 7 bases to trimming and J lost 0 bases, with 10 bases between them. The CDR3 spells CSATENSGANVLTF. CDR3 nucleotide sequence: TGCAGCGCTACAGAGAACTCTGGGGCCAACGTCCTGACTTTC. The variable domain in full, with the rest retrieved from reference TRBV29-1 and TRBJ2-6, is SAVISQKPSRDICQRGTSLTIQCQVDSQVTMMFWYRQQPGQSLTLIATANQGSEATYESGFVIDKFPISRPNLTFSTLTVSNMSPEDSSIYLCSATENSGANVLTFGAGSRLTVL.

The chain employs TRBV10-3 and TRBJ2-7; D might be TRBD1 (5 bases). The V gene's germline CDR1 is ENHRY and CDR2 SYGVKD. The V end was cut by 2 bases, the J end by 5 bases, with 13 bases between. There are 14 residues in the CDR3. This CDR3 reads CAISEMGLSHEQYF. For the CDR3, the DNA is TGTGCCATCAGTGAGATGGGGCTGAGTCACGAGCAGTACTTC.

V usage is TRBV19 and J usage is TRBJ1-5; D is unresolved. Trimming shortened V by 0 bases and J by 1 base, and 13 bases separated the two germline ends. The length of the CDR3 is 17 residues. In germline, CDR1 is LNHDA, CDR2 SQIVND (reference sequence). CDR3 coding DNA: TGTGCCAGTAGTATAGATAGTTTCCAGAAAAGCAATCAGCCCCAGCATTTT. Amino acids: CASSIDSFQKSNQPQHF. The full variable domain, in which reference TRBV19 and TRBJ1-5 provide the parts outside the CDR3, is DGGITQSPKYLFRKEGQNVTLSCEQNLNHDAMYWYRQDPGQGLRLIYYSQIVNDFQKGDIAEGYSVSREKKESFPLTVTSAQKNPTAFYLCASSIDSFQKSNQPQHFGDGTRLSIL.

The chain uses TRBV21-1 and TRBJ1-1; the table calls TRBD1, which could not be checked here. TRBV21-1 is a known pseudogene. The CDR3 length is 15 residues. The CDR3 DNA is TGTGCCAGCAGCAGATGTCGGACAGAGAACACTGAAGCTTTCTTT. Translating it yields CASSRCRTENTEAFF.

V usage is TRBV12-3 or TRBV12-4 and J usage is TRBJ1-1; D gene uncertain. This CDR3 is 12 amino acids long. V dropped 6 bases and J dropped 1 base, with 6 bases sitting between them. CDR3 nucleotides: TGTGCCAGCAGCCAACGGAACACTGAAGCTTTCTTT. Amino acids: CASSQRNTEAFF.

This sequence joins TRBV10-3 and TRBJ2-7; no clear D gene. Germline-derived CDR1 and CDR2 are ENHRY and SYGVKD. The CDR3 sequence is 13 residues long. Trimming pared 0 bases from V and 4 bases from J, leaving 7 bases between. The CDR3 sequence is CAISESEVYEQYF. The CDR3 DNA reads TGTGCCATCAGTGAGTCCGAGGTTTACGAGCAGTACTTC.